Following are 7 T cell receptor beta chains from one sample sequenced in a study of regulatory T cells in long-lasting Graves disease. The time point was: persistent/refractory GD, antithyroid drugs over 5 years with positive TRAb. The TCR library was prepared using RNA isolated from PBMCs. Arm-PCR of CDR3 regions with iRepertoire HTBI primers generated TCR beta libraries. TCRdb reprocessed the multiplex PCR reads with MiXCR, giving one entry per CDR3 protein. In the table there are a few hundred thousand distinct CDR3 sequences, less than 25% of which are singletons. Source: peripheral blood mononuclear cells (PBMCs), taken when the disease was refractory, from a patient treated with antithyroid drugs. These receptors were taken from a female donor with Graves disease.

This clonotype was picked up many times. The rearrangement joins TRBV7-9 to TRBJ1-1; 7 positions agree with TRBD1. Trimming removed 5 bases from V and 4 bases from J; junction bases left unmatched: 10. The CDR3 runs 15 residues. CDR1 and CDR2 from the germline V gene are SEHNR and FQNEAQ (reference sequence). The CDR3 region has the DNA TGTGCCAGCAGCCGTACAGGGGCGACGGGCACTGAAGCTTTCTTT. Protein sequence: CASSRTGATGTEAFF.

This clonotype was found a few times. This chain uses TRBV7-2 with TRBJ2-6, with D hard to call. Germline CDR1 and CDR2: SGHTA and FQGNSA. This CDR3 has 18 amino acids. The germline V and J ends were trimmed by 3 bases and 0 bases, with 15 bases remaining between them. CDR3 loop: CASSFWVLSSSGANVLTF. The CDR3 nucleotides are TGTGCCAGCAGCTTCTGGGTCCTTTCCTCCTCTGGGGCCAACGTCCTGACTTTC.

This chain joins TRBV20-1 and TRBJ2-7; 12 bases line up with TRBD2. The germline gives CDR1 DFQATT, CDR2 SNEGSKA (reference sequence). The CDR3 length is 17 residues. With V trimmed by 3 bases and J by 3 bases, 12 bases remained unmatched. As DNA, the CDR3 is TGCAGTGCTAGGGGGGTGACTAGCGGGAGAGCGGTCTACGAGCAGTACTTC. Residues: CSARGVTSGRAVYEQYF.

The table lists this clonotype with many counts. A read error may produce the germline difference seen at one junction end. The chain uses TRBV5-1 and TRBJ1-1; D is perhaps TRBD1 (6 bases). From germline, CDR1 is SGHRS and CDR2 YFSETQ. The CDR3 length is 14 residues. The CDR3 region is CASSLDRPNTEAFF. The DNA for the CDR3 is TGTGCCAGCAGCCTTGACAGGCCGAACACTGAAGCTTTCTTT.

This clonotype was seen only a few times. The V gene is TRBV29-1, the J gene TRBJ1-1; D perhaps matches TRBD1 (6 bases). V was clipped by 3 bases and J by 5 bases, with 7 bases between them. Per germline, CDR1 SQVTM and CDR2 ANQGSEA. The CDR3 has 11 amino acids. This chain's CDR3 is CSVDGQTEAFF. In DNA, the CDR3 is TGCAGCGTTGATGGACAGACTGAAGCTTTCTTT.

This clonotype was detected a few times. This rearrangement joins TRBV5-1 to TRBJ1-1, with 9 bases identical to TRBD1. V shed 4 bases, J shed 0 bases, and the junction held 7 bases outside the gene matches. The CDR3 totals 16 residues. Germline loops: CDR1 SGHRS, CDR2 YFSETQ. In nucleotides, the CDR3 is TGCGCCAGCAGCCAGGGACAGGGTGACATGAACACTGAAGCTTTCTTT. It specifies CASSQGQGDMNTEAFF.

In this sample, this clonotype turned up many times. The chain uses TRBV2 and TRBJ1-2; 11 positions agree with TRBD1. The CDR3 runs to 15 residues. Germline V gene sequence: CDR1 SNHLY, CDR2 FYNNEI. The ends lost 6 bases at V and 0 bases at J; junction bases unmatched: 3. CDR3 in amino acids: CASSGTGGPNYGYTF. CDR3 DNA: TGTGCCAGCAGCGGGACAGGGGGACCTAACTATGGCTACACCTTC.